These T cell receptor beta chains were read from a single sample in a study of identical twins. TCRdb re-called the 5' RACE reads through MiXCR, storing one row per CDR3 protein. This table has about 220,000 distinct CDR3 sequences, around 6.8% appearing once. The data also belong to a second study, concerning yellow fever vaccine responses in identical twins.

The sequenced sample consisted of memory (CD45RO+) T cells sorted from blood. These receptors all come from a woman aged 18 to 35 in good health. CDR3s include the opening cysteine and the closing phenylalanine or tryptophan. D genes are given only for firm matches. Where a row states a size, it is once, few, many or the class of an expanded clone; other rows omit it.

few	NA	TRBV21-1	TRBJ1-6	TGTGCCAGCAGCAAAGCCGATTCACCCCTCCACTTT	CASSKADSPLHF
few	NA	TRBV7-2	TRBJ1-5	TGTGCCAGCAGCCCCTCCCTTGGACGCCGCAACGGGCAGCCCCAGCATTTT	CASSPSLGRRNGQPQHF
few	NA	TRBV14	TRBJ2-4	TGTGCCAGCAGCCAAGATGGAGTTGGGAACATTCAGTACTTC	CASSQDGVGNIQYF
NA	TRBD2	TRBV4-1	TRBJ2-3	TGCGCCAGCAGCCAAGATTTTATAGCGGGAGGATTCACAGATACGCAGTATTTT	CASSQDFIAGGFTDTQYF
many	TRBD1	TRBV20-1	TRBJ1-5	TGCAGTGCTAGAGAACCCCCGGGACAGGGGTATCATAGCAATCAGCCCCAGCATTTT	CSAREPPGQGYHSNQPQHF
many	TRBD2	TRBV6-2/TRBV6-3	TRBJ2-7	TGTGCCAGCAGCTCAGCGGGAGAACACTACGAGCAGTACTTC	CASSSAGEHYEQYF
few	NA	TRBV20-1	TRBJ2-7	TGCAGTGCCCGCAAAGACTACGAGCAGTACTTC	CSARKDYEQYF
many	NA	TRBV20-1	TRBJ2-5	TGCAGTGCTAGTGCGGGGGCGTGGAGCCAAGAGACCCAGTACTTC	CSASAGAWSQETQYF
NA	TRBD2	TRBV19	TRBJ2-1	TGTGCCAGTAGTAGGCCCCGGTCTAGCGGGAGCATCAATGAGCAGTTCTTC	CASSRPRSSGSINEQFF
few	NA	TRBV2	TRBJ1-1	TGTGCCAGCAGTCGGGACTTTAACACTGAAGCTTTCTTT	CASSRDFNTEAFF
few	NA	TRBV20-1	TRBJ1-2	TGCAGTGCTCACAGGGAGATTTATGGCTACACCTTC	CSAHREIYGYTF
few	NA	TRBV6-2/TRBV6-3	TRBJ2-1	TGTGCCAGCAGTTACTATGCGGGGCTCTCCTACAATGAGCAGTTCTTC	CASSYYAGLSYNEQFF
NA	NA	TRBV27	TRBJ2-7	TGTGCCAGCAGTTCTTACTTGGAAGGCCCGGGAGAGCAGTACTTC	CASSSYLEGPGEQYF
many	NA	TRBV10-2	TRBJ2-2	TGCGCCAGCAGTGCGTCGACTGAAGCCGGGGAGCTGTTTTTT	CASSASTEAGELFF
few	TRBD1	TRBV5-5	TRBJ2-2	TGTGCCAGCAGCAGGGGACAGGCCACCGGGGAGCTGTTTTTT	CASSRGQATGELFF
many	NA	TRBV6-2/TRBV6-3	TRBJ2-1	TGTGCCAGCACCGGAGGGCCTAGGGATGAGCAGTTCTTC	CASTGGPRDEQFF
few	TRBD2	TRBV7-2	TRBJ2-1	TGTGCCAGCAGCGATAGCGGGAGAAGGAGCAATGAGCAGTTCTTC	CASSDSGRRSNEQFF
few	NA	TRBV6-1	TRBJ2-7	TGTGCCAGCAGTGACGCCTGGCAGGGGGGCTACGAGCAGTACTTC	CASSDAWQGGYEQYF
NA	TRBD2	TRBV6-4	TRBJ2-1	TGTGCCAGCAGTGAAGAGTCTAGCGGGAGTAGTCAGCAGTTCTTC	CASSEESSGSSQQFF
many	NA	TRBV11-2	TRBJ2-4	TGTGCCAGCAGCTCAGCTAGGGGGGGGGTTCAGTACTTC	CASSSARGGVQYF
few	TRBD1	TRBV4-2	TRBJ2-2	TGTGCCAGCAGCCAAGAGCGGACAGGCCCTCTTGCGGGGGAGCTGTTTTTT	CASSQERTGPLAGELFF
NA	NA	TRBV20-1	TRBJ2-3	TGCAGTGCTAGAGCCGTAACGGGAAACGCAGATACGCAGTATTTT	CSARAVTGNADTQYF
many	TRBD1	TRBV19	TRBJ2-1	TGTGCCAGTAGACCGGACAGGAGCTCCTACAATGAGCAGTTCTTC	CASRPDRSSYNEQFF
NA	NA	TRBV4-3	TRBJ2-1	TGCGCCAGCAGCATGGTCCTGCGGGGTAATGAGCAGTTCTTC	CASSMVLRGNEQFF
few	NA	TRBV24-1	TRBJ2-3	TGTGCCACGCGGGATAGCACAGATACGCAGTATTTT	CATRDSTDTQYF
NA	NA	TRBV28	TRBJ2-7	TGTGCCAGCAGCGATCAGCCGGGACCAAATCCCTACGAGCAGTACTTC	CASSDQPGPNPYEQYF
few	TRBD2	TRBV7-2	TRBJ2-5	TGTGCCAGCAGCCAAAGCGGGGGGGCCGGGACCCAGTACTTC	CASSQSGGAGTQYF
NA	NA	TRBV11-2	TRBJ2-1	TGTGCCAGCAGCCACTCGCCGTCGGGGTGGAATGAGCAGTTCTTC	CASSHSPSGWNEQFF
NA	NA	TRBV29-1	TRBJ2-3	TGCAGCGTTGAAGATCGGGTAAGAGGAGATACGCAGTATTTT	CSVEDRVRGDTQYF
many	TRBD1	TRBV12-3/TRBV12-4	TRBJ1-4	TGTGCCAGCAGTCCGGACGGGACAGGGTGGGAAAAACTGTTTTTT	CASSPDGTGWEKLFF
many	TRBD1	TRBV20-1	TRBJ2-5	TGCAGTGCTAGAGATCCTTTCAGGGGGTCAGAGACCCAGTACTTC	CSARDPFRGSETQYF
many	TRBD2	TRBV12-3/TRBV12-4	TRBJ2-3	TGTGCCAGCAGTTCGACTAGCGGGAACACAGATACGCAGTATTTT	CASSSTSGNTDTQYF
NA	TRBD2	TRBV18	TRBJ2-7	TGTGCCAGCTCACTCACTCTAGCGGGGGACAACTACGAGCAGTACTTC	CASSLTLAGDNYEQYF
NA	NA	TRBV7-9	TRBJ2-2	TGTGCCAGCAGAGCTCTAGCGAACACCGGGGAGCTGTTTTTT	CASRALANTGELFF
few	TRBD2	TRBV4-2	TRBJ2-1	TGTGCCAGCAGCCAGCCGGGACTAGTCCCCGATGAGCAGTTCTTC	CASSQPGLVPDEQFF
many	TRBD2	TRBV6-4	TRBJ2-3	TGTGCCAGCAGTGAGCAAGCGGGGGAGACAGATACGCAGTATTTT	CASSEQAGETDTQYF
few	NA	TRBV18	TRBJ1-2	TGTGCCAGCTCACCTCAGGACAGCAACTATGGCTACACCTTC	CASSPQDSNYGYTF
few	NA	TRBV5-1	TRBJ2-3	TGCGCCAGCAGCTTGACAGTTTACACAGATACGCAGTATTTT	CASSLTVYTDTQYF
NA	TRBD2	TRBV4-1	TRBJ2-1	TGCGCCAGCAGCCAAGACGGACTAGCGGGGATCACCTACAATGAGCAGTTCTTC	CASSQDGLAGITYNEQFF
few	NA	TRBV7-2	TRBJ2-3	TGTGCCAGCAGCTTAGGCGGCTCGGGGGTGCAGTATTTT	CASSLGGSGVQYF
many	NA	TRBV7-9	TRBJ1-2	TGTGCCAGCAGCCAAGACACAGCCTATGGCTACACCTTC	CASSQDTAYGYTF
NA	TRBD1	TRBV27	TRBJ1-2	TGTGCCAGCAGTAACCCGACAGGGGATGGCTACACCTTC	CASSNPTGDGYTF
many	NA	TRBV10-3	TRBJ2-2	TGTGCCATCAGTGAGTCCCCTAGCGACACCGGGGAGCTGTTTTTT	CAISESPSDTGELFF
many	NA	TRBV9	TRBJ1-5	TGTGCCAGCAGCGAAGGGACGGGACAAATTAATCAGCCCCAGCATTTT	CASSEGTGQINQPQHF
many	TRBD1	TRBV2	TRBJ1-6	TGTGCCAGCAGTGACAGGGGGCCAAGGATTTCACCCCTCCACTTT	CASSDRGPRISPLHF
many	TRBD2	TRBV7-9	TRBJ2-7	TGTGCCAGCAGCTTAAAGGGACTAGGGAATTACGAGCAGTACTTC	CASSLKGLGNYEQYF